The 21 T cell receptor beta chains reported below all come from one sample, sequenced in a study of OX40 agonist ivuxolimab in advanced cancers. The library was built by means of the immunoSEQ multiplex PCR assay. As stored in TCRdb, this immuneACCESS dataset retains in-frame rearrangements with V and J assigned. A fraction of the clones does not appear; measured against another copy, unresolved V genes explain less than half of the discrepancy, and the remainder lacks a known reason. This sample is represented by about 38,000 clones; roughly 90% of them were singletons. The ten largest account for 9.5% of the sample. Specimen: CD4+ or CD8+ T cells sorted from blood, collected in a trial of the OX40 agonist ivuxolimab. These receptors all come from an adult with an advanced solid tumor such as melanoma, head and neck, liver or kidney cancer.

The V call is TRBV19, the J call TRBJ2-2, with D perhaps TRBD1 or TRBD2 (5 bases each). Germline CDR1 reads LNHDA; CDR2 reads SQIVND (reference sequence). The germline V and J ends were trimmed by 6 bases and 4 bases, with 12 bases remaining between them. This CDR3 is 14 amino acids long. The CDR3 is CASSWGRSTGELFF. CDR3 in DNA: TGTGCCAGTAGCTGGGGACGGAGCACCGGGGAGCTGTTTTTT.

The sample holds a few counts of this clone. The CDR3 loop is CAWSLGGGTDTQYF. In DNA, the CDR3 is TGTGCCTGGAGTCTGGGGGGCGGGACAGATACGCAGTATTTT. The J gene is TRBJ2-3, the V gene TRBV30, with D perhaps given as TRBD1 or TRBD2 (6 bases each). Looked up from germline, CDR1 is GTSNPN and CDR2 is SVGIG (reference sequence). Trimming took off 2 bases at V and 3 bases at J, with 12 bases between the two ends. The CDR3 runs 14 residues.

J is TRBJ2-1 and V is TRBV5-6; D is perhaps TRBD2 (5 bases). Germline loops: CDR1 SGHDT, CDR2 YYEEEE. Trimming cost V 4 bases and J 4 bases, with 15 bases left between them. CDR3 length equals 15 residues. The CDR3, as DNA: TGTGCCAGCAGCCCTGGGCCTAGCAGATACAATGAGCAGTTCTTC. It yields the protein CASSPGPSRYNEQFF. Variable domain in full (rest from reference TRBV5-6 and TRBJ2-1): DAGVTQSPTHLIKTRGQQVTLRCSPKSGHDTVSWYQQALGQGPQFIFQYYEEEERQRGNFPDRFSGHQFPNYSSELNVNALLLGDSALYLCASSPGPSRYNEQFFGPGTRLTVL.

As DNA, the CDR3 is TGTGCCAGCAGTATTCCGGGCAAAGGAGAGCAGTTCTTC. This encodes CASSIPGKGEQFF. This rearrangement joins TRBV13 to TRBJ2-1, with D hard to call. The germline V and J ends were trimmed by 6 bases and 10 bases, with 16 bases remaining between them. CDR3 size: 13 residues. Germline loops: CDR1 PRHDT, CDR2 FYEKMQ (reference sequence).

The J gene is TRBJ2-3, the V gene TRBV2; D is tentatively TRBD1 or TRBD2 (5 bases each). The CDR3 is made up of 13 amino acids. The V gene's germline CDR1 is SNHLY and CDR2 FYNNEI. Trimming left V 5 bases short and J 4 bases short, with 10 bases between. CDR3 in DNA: TGTGCCAGCAGTCCTGGGACCTCAGATACGCAGTATTTT. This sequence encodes CASSPGTSDTQYF.

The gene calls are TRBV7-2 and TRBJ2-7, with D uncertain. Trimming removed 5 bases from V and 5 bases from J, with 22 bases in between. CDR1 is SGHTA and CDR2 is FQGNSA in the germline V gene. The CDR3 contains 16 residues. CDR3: CASSPPLRPTTHEQYF. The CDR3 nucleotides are TGTGCCAGCAGCCCGCCTCTAAGACCTACCACTCACGAGCAGTACTTC. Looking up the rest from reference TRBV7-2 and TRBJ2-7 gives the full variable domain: GAGVSQSPSNKVTEKGKDVELRCDPISGHTALYWYRQSLGQGLEFLIYFQGNSAPDKSGLPSDRFSAERTGGSVSTLTIQRTQQEDSAVYLCASSPPLRPTTHEQYFGPGTRLTVT.

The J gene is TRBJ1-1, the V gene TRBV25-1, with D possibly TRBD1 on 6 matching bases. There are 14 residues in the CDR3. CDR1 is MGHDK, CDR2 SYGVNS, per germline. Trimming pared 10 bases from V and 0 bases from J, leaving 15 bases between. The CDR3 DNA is TGTGCCACCTCCGAGGGGGGACTGAACACTGAAGCTTTCTTT. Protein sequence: CATSEGGLNTEAFF.

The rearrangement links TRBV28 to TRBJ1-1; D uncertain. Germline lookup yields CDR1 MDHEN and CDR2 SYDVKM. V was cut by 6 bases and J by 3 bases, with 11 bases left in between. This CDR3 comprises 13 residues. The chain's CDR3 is CASSPPPDTEAFF. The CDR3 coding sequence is TGTGCCAGCAGCCCCCCCCCGGACACTGAAGCTTTCTTT. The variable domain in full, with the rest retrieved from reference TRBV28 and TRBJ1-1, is DVKVTQSSRYLVKRTGEKVFLECVQDMDHENMFWYRQDPGLGLRLIYFSYDVKMKEKGDIPEGYSVSREKKERFSLILESASTNQTSMYLCASSPPPDTEAFFGQGTRLTVV.

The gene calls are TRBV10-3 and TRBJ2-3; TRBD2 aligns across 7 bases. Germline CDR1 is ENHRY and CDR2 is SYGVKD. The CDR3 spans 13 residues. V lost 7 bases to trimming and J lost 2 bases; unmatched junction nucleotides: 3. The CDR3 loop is CAITQRDTDTQYF. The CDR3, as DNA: TGTGCCATCACACAGCGGGACACAGATACGCAGTATTTT.

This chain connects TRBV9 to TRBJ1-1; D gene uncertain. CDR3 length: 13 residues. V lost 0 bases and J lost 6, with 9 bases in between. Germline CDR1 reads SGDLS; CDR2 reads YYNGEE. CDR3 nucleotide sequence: TGTGCCAGCAGCGTAGGAAGTAGATCTGAAGCTTTCTTT. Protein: CASSVGSRSEAFF.

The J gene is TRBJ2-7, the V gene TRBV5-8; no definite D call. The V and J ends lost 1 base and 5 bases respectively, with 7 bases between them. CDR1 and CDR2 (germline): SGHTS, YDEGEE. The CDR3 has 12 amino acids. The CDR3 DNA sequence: TGTGCCAGCAGCTTGCCAGGCCACGAGCAGTACTTC. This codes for CASSLPGHEQYF.

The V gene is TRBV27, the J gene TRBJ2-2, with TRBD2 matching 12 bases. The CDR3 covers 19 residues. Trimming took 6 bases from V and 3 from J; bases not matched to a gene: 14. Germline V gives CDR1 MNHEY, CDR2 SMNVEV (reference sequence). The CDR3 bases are TGTGCCAGCAGCCACCCCCCGCTAGCGGGAGGGTGGTACACCGGGGAGCTGTTTTTT. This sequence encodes CASSHPPLAGGWYTGELFF.

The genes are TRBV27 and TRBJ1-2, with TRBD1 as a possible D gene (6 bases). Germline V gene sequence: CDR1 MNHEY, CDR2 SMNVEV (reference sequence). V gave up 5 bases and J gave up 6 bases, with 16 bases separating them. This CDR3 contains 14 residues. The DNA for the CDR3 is TGTGCCAGCAGTCCCGACAGGTTGACACATGGCTACACCTTC. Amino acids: CASSPDRLTHGYTF.

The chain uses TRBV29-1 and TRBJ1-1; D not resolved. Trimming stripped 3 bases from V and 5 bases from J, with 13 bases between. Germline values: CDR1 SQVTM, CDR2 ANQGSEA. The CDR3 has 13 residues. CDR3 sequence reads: CSVDPGRWTEAFF. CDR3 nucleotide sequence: TGCAGCGTTGATCCCGGACGGTGGACTGAAGCTTTCTTT.

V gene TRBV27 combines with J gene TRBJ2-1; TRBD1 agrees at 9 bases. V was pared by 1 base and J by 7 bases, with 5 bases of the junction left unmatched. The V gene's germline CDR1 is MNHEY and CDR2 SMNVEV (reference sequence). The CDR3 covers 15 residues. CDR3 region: CASSLWGTGKNEQFF. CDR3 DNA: TGTGCCAGCAGTTTATGGGGGACAGGGAAAAATGAGCAGTTCTTC.

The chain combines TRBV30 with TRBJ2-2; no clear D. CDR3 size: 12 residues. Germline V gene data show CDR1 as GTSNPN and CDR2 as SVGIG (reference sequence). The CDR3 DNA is TGTGCATGGCGCCCAGTAGCCGGGGAGCTGTTTTTT. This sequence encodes CAWRPVAGELFF. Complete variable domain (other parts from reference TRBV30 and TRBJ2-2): SQTIHQWPATLVQPVGSPLSLECTVEGTSNPNLYWYRQAAGRGLQLLFYSVGIGQISSEVPQNLSASRPQDRQFILSSKKLLLSDSGFYLCAWRPVAGELFFGEGSRLTVL.

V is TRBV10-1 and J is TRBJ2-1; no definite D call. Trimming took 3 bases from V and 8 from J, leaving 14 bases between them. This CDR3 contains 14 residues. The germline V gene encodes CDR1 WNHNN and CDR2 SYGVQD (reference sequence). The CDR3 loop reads CASSDLVGAHEQFF. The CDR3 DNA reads TGCGCCAGCAGTGACTTGGTGGGCGCCCATGAGCAGTTCTTC.

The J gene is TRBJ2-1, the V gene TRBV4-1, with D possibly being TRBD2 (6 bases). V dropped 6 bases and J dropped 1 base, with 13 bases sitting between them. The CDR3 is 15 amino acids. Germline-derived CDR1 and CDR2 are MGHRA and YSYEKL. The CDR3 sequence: CASSRTTESYNEQFF. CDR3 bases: TGCGCCAGCAGTCGGACTACCGAGTCCTACAATGAGCAGTTCTTC.

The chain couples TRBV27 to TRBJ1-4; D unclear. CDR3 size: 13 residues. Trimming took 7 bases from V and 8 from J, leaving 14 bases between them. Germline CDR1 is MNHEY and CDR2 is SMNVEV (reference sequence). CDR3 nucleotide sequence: TGTGCCAGCACCGGCCCGTCCGAGGAAAAACTGTTTTTT. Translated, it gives CASTGPSEEKLFF.

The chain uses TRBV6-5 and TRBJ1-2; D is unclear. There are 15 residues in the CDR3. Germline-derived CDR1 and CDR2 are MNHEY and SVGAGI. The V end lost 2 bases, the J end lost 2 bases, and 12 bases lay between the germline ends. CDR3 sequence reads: CASSYALGGNYGYTF. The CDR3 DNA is TGTGCCAGCAGTTACGCACTTGGAGGGAACTATGGCTACACCTTC.

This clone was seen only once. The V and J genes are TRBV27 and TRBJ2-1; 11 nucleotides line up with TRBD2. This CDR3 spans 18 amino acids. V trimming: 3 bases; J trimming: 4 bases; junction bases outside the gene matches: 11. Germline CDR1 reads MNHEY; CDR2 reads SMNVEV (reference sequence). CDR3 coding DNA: TGTGCCAGCAGTTTCGGTAGCGGGAGGGTAGGATTATACAATGAGCAGTTCTTC. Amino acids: CASSFGSGRVGLYNEQFF.